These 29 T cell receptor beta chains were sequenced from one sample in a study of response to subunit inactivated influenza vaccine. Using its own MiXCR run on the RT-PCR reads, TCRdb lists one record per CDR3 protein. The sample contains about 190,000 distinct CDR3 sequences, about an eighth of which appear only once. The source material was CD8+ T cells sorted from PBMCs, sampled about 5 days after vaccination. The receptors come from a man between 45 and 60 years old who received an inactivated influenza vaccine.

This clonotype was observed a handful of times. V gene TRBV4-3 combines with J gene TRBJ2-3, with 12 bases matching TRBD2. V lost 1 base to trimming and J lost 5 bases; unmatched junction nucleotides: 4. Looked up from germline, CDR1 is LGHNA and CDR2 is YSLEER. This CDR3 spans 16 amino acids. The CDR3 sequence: CASSQGLAGGEDTQYF. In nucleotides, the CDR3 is TGCGCCAGCAGCCAAGGTCTAGCGGGAGGGGAAGATACGCAGTATTTT.

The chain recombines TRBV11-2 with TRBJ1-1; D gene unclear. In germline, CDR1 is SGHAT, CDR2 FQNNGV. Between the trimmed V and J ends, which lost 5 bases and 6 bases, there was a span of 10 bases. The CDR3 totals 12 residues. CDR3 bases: TGTGCCAGCAGCCGAATGGTTCCTGAAGCTTTCTTT. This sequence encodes CASSRMVPEAFF.

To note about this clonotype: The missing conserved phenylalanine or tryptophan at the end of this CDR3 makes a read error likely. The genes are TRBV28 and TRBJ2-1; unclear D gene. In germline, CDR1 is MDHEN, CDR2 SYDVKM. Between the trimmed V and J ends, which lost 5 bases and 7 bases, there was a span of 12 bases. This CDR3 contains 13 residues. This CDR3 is CASSTPSGNEQFY. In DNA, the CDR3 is TGTGCCAGCAGTACCCCCTCTGGGAATGAGCAGTTCTAC.

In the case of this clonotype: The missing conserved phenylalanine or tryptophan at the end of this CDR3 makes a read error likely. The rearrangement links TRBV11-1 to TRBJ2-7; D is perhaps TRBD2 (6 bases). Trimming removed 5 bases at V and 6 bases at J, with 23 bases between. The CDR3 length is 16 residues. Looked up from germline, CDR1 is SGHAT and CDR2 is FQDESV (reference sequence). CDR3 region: CASSQQKVWAGGEQYY. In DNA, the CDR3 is TGTGCCAGCAGCCAACAGAAGGTCTGGGCCGGGGGCGAGCAGTACTAC.

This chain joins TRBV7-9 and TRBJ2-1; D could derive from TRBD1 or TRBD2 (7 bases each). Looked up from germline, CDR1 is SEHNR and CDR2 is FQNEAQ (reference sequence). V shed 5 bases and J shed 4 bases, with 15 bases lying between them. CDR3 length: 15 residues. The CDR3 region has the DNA TGTGCCAGCAGCCCGCACCAGGGGGGGTACAATGAGCAGTTCTTC. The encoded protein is CASSPHQGGYNEQFF.

CDR3 loop: CASSVEGRATDTQYF. CDR3 sequence (DNA): TGTGCCAGCAGCGTAGAGGGTAGGGCCACAGATACGCAGTATTTT. The V and J genes are TRBV9 and TRBJ2-3; D not certain. This CDR3 has 15 amino acids. Germline-derived CDR1 and CDR2 are SGDLS and YYNGEE. With 0 bases removed from V and 2 bases from J, the gap between germline ends came to 10 bases.

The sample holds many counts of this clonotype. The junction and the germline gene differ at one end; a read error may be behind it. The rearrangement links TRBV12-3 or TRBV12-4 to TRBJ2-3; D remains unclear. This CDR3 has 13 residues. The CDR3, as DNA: TGCGCCAGCAGCTTGGGGAGCACAGATACGCAGTATTTT. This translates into CASSLGSTDTQYF.

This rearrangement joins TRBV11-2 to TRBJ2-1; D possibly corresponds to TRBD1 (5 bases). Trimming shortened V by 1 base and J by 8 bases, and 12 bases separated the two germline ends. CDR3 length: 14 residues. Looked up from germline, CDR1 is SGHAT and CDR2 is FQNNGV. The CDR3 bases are TGTGCCAGCAGCTTAGCAGTTCAGGGCGATGAGCAGTTCTTC. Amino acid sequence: CASSLAVQGDEQFF.

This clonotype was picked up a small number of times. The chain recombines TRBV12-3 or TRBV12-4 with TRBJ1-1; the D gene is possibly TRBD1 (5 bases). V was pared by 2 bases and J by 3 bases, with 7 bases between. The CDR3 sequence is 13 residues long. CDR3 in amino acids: CASSLLGDTEAFF. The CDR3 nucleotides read TGTGCCAGCAGTTTATTGGGGGACACTGAAGCTTTCTTT.

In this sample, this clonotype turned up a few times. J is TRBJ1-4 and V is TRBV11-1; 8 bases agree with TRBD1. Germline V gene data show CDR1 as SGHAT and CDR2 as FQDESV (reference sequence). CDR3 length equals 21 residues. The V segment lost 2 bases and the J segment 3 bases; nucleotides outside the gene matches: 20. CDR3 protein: CASSLPTDRAITRWANEKLFF. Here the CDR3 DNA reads TGTGCCAGCAGCTTACCGACGGACAGGGCTATAACCCGCTGGGCTAATGAAAAACTGTTTTTT.

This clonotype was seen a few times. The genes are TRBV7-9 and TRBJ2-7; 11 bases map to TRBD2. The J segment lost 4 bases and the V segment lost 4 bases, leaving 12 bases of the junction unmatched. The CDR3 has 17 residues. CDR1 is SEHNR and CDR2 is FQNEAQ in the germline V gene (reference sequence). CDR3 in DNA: TGTGCCAGCAGCTCCACGGTTAGCGGGAGGGCCGCGTACGAGCAGTACTTC. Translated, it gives CASSSTVSGRAAYEQYF.

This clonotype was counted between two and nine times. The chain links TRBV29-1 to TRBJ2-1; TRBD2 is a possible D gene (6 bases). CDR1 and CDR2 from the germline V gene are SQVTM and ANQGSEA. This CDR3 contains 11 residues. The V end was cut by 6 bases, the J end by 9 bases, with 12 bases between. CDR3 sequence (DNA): TGCAGCGTCCCCCGGAGGGGTGAGCAGTTCTTC. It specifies CSVPRRGEQFF.

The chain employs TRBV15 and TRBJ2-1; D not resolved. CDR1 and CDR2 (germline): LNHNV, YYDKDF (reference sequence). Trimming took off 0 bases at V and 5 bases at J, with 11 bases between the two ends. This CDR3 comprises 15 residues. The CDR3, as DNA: TGTGCCACCAGCAGAGATCAAGGCGGTGACAATGAGCAGTTCTTC. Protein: CATSRDQGGDNEQFF.

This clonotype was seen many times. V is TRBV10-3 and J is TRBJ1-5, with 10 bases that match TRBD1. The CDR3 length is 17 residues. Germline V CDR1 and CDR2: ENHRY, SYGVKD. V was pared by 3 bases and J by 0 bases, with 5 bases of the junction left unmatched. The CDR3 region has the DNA TGTGCCATCAGTGACTCCGGGACAGGGGATAGCAATCAGCCCCAGCATTTT. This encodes CAISDSGTGDSNQPQHF.

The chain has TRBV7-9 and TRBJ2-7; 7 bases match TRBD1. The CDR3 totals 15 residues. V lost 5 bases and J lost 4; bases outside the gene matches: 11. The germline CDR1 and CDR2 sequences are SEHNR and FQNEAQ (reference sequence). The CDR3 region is CASSTGTVGLYEQYF. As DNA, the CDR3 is TGTGCCAGCAGCACCGGGACAGTGGGATTATACGAGCAGTACTTC.

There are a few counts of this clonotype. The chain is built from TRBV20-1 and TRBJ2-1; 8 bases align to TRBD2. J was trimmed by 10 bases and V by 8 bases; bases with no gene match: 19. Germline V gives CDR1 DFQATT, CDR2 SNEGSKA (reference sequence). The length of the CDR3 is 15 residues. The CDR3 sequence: CSTTSGGLAGSEQFF. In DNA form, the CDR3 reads TGCAGTACGACCTCCGGTGGGCTAGCGGGTTCAGAGCAGTTCTTC.

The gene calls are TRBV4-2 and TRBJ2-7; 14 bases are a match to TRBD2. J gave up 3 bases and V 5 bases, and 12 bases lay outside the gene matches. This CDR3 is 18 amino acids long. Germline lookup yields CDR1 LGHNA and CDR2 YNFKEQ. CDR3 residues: CASSVNPGTSGSSYEQYF. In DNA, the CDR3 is TGTGCCAGCAGCGTAAATCCCGGGACTAGCGGGAGTAGCTACGAGCAGTACTTC.

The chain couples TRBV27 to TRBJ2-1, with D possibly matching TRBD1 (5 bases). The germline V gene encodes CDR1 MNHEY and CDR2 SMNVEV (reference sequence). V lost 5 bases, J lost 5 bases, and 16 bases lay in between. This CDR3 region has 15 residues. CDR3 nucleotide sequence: TGTGCCAGCAGTCCTCAGACAGAGATGGACAATGAGCAGTTCTTC. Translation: CASSPQTEMDNEQFF.

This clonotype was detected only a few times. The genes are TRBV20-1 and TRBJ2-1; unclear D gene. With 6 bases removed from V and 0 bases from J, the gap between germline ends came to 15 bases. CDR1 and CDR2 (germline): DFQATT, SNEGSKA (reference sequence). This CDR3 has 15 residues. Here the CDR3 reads CSAKDGLSSYNEQFF. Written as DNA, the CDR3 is TGCAGTGCAAAAGACGGGCTAAGCTCCTACAATGAGCAGTTCTTC.

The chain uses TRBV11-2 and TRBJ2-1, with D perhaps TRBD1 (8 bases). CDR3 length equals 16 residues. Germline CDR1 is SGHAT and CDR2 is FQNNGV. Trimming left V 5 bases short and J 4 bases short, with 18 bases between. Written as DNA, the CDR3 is TGTGCCAGCAGCCTACAACAGGGGGGGTTTTACAATGAGCAGTTCTTC. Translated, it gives CASSLQQGGFYNEQFF.

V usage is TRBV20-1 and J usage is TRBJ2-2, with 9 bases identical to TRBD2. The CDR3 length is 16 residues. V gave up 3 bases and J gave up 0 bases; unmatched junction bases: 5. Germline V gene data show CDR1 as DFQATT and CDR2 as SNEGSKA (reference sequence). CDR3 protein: CSARDSGSSNTGELFF. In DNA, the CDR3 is TGCAGTGCTAGGGATAGCGGGAGTTCGAACACCGGGGAGCTGTTTTTT.

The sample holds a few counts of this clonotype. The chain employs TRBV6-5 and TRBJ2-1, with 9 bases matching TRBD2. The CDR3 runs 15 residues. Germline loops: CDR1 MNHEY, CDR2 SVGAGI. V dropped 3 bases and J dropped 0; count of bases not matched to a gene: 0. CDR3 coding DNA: TGTGCCAGCAGTTATAGCGGGAGCTCCTACAATGAGCAGTTCTTC. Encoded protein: CASSYSGSSYNEQFF.

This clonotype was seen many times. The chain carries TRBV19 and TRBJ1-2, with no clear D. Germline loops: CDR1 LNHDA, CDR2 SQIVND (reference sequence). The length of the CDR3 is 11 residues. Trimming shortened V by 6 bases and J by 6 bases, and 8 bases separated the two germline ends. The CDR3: CASRGSDGYTF. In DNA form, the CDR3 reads TGTGCCAGTAGAGGGAGTGATGGCTACACCTTC. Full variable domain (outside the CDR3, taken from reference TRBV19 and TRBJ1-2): DGGITQSPKYLFRKEGQNVTLSCEQNLNHDAMYWYRQDPGQGLRLIYYSQIVNDFQKGDIAEGYSVSREKKESFPLTVTSAQKNPTAFYLCASRGSDGYTFGSGTRLTVV.

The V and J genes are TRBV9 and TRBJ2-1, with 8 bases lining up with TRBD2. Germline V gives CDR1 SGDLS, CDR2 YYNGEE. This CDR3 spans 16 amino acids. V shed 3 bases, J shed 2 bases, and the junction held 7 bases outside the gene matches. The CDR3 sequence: CASSGGLSGTYNEQFF. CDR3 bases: TGTGCCAGCAGCGGGGGACTTAGCGGGACCTACAATGAGCAGTTCTTC.

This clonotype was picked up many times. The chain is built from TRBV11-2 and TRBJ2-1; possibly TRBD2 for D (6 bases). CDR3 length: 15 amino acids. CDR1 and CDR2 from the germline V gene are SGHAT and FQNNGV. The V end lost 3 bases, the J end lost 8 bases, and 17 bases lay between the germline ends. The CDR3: CASSFGGTARDEQFF. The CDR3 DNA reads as TGTGCCAGCAGCTTTGGCGGGACCGCGCGAGATGAGCAGTTCTTC.

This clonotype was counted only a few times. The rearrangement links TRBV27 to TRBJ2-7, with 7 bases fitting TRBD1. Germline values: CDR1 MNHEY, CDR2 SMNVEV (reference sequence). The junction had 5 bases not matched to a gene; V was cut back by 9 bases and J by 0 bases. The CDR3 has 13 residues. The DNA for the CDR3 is TGTGCCAGTCAGGGGGTGGCCTCCTACGAGCAGTACTTC. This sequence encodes CASQGVASYEQYF.

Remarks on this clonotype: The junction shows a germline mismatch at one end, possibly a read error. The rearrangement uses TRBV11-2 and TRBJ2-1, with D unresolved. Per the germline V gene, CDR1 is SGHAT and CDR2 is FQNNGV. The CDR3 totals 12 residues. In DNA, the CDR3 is TGTGCCGGCAGAGGAAAATACAATGAGCAGTTCTTC. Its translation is CAGRGKYNEQFF. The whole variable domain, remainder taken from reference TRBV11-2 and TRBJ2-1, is EAGVAQSPRYKIIEKRQSVAFWCNPISGHATLYWYQQILGQGPKLLIQFQNNGVVDDSQLPKDRFSAERLKGVDSTLKIQPAKLEDSAVYLCAGRGKYNEQFFGPGTRLTVL.

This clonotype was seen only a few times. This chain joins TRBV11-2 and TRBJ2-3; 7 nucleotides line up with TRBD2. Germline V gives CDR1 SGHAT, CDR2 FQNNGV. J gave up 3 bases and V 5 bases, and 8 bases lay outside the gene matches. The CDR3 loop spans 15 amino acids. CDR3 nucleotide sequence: TGTGCCAGCAGCGGTCTGCGGGGGATAACAGATACGCAGTATTTT. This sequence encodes CASSGLRGITDTQYF.

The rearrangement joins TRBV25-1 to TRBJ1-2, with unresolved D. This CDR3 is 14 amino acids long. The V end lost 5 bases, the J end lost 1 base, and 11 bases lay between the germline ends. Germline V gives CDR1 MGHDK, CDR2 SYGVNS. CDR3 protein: CASSLGGINYGYTF. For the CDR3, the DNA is TGTGCCAGCAGTCTCGGAGGGATTAACTATGGCTACACCTTC.